This T cell receptor beta chain derives from a study of glioma-infiltrating T cells. Findings of the study overall: Tissue and blood shared very few CDR3 sequences. Tissue-blood divergence was below expectation in non-neoplastic patients, above in gliomas.

The iRepertoire nested amplicon-rescue multiplex PCR amplified TCR alpha and beta CDR3s from RNA. For one-step reverse transcription and amplification, roughly 100-400 ng of tissue mRNA or PBMC total RNA was used. Each CDR3 protein is one row after TCRdb ran MiXCR on the multiplex PCR reads. The sample lists approximately 120,000 distinct CDR3 sequences; approximately 25% were seen once. The CDR3 is 14 residues long. CDR1 is LGHNA and CDR2 is YNFKEQ in the germline V gene. V lost 3 bases and J lost 4, with 9 bases in between. A remark on this clonotype: Its antigen is as yet unknown.

V is TRBV4-2 and J is TRBJ2-2; weak D call: TRBD1 (6 bases). The sequencing input was glioma tissue, nonneoplastic brain tissue, or PBMCs (not recorded which). This sequence was found in a human donor with low-grade glioma or glioblastoma, undergoing nonglioma brain surgery, or in good health (not recorded which). CDR3 in amino acids: CASSHKQGTGELFF. CDR3 bases: TGTGCCAGCAGCCATAAACAGGGCACCGGGGAGCTGTTTTTT.